The 13 T cell receptor beta chains presented below share a single source sample, sequenced in a study of T-cell memory formation after mild COVID-19. TCRdb passed the 5' RACE reads through MiXCR, listing each CDR3 protein once. This table holds 280,000 or so distinct CDR3 sequences, roughly 8.2% found once. Material for sequencing was PBMCs or a T cell subset sorted from them (not recorded which). These receptor sequences come from a man between 18 and 35 years old who had mild COVID-19 (a few samples of this study predate the infection). Cell type and time point are not known.

The rearrangement links TRBV7-3 to TRBJ1-1, with no clear D. The germline gives CDR1 SGHTA, CDR2 FQGTGA. CDR3 length: 15 residues. V shed 5 bases and J shed 2 bases, with 15 bases lying between them. CDR3 loop: CASSPQGRVNTEAFF. CDR3 DNA sequence: TGTGCCAGCAGCCCTCAAGGAAGGGTCAACACTGAAGCTTTCTTT.

This clonotype was recorded at least ten times. The CDR3 DNA follows: TGTGCCAGCAGCGTAGAGGGGTACGAGCAGTACTTC. It translates to CASSVEGYEQYF. The rearrangement uses TRBV9 and TRBJ2-7, with TRBD1 as a possible D gene (5 bases). Deletions cut 0 bases from V and 4 bases from J, with 5 bases between. CDR1 and CDR2 from the germline V gene are SGDLS and YYNGEE. The CDR3 length is 12 residues. The variable domain in full, completed from reference TRBV9 and TRBJ2-7, reads DSGVTQTPKHLITATGQRVTLRCSPRSGDLSVYWYQQSLDQGLQFLIQYYNGEERAKGNILERFSAQQFPDLHSELNLSSLELGDSALYFCASSVEGYEQYFGPGTRLTVT.

CDR3 sequence: CASSTPLSNYGYTF. CDR3 nucleotide sequence: TGTGCCAGCAGCACCCCACTTTCTAACTATGGCTACACCTTC. The chain is built from TRBV9 and TRBJ1-2, with D hard to call. This CDR3 is 14 amino acids long. Trimming took off 4 bases at V and 0 bases at J, with 10 bases between the two ends. Looked up from germline, CDR1 is SGDLS and CDR2 is YYNGEE.

This clonotype showed up just a few times. This rearrangement joins TRBV7-2 to TRBJ2-2; the match to TRBD2 covers 8 bases. Germline CDR1 is SGHTA and CDR2 is FQGNSA. The CDR3 totals 17 residues. Trimming at V came to 4 bases and at J to 5 bases, leaving 12 bases not matched to a gene. This CDR3 is CASSSRGPGGRTGELFF. The CDR3 nucleotides are TGTGCCAGCAGCTCGAGAGGGCCGGGGGGGCGGACCGGGGAGCTGTTTTTT.

This clonotype was found a few times. This chain connects TRBV5-5 to TRBJ2-7; D is perhaps TRBD1 (6 bases). Germline V gene data show CDR1 as SGHKS and CDR2 as YYEKEE (reference sequence). V lost 6 bases to trimming and J lost 3 bases, with 7 bases between them. The CDR3 loop spans 11 amino acids. The CDR3 loop reads CASIQGYEQYF. CDR3 DNA: TGTGCCAGCATACAGGGCTACGAGCAGTACTTC.

This clonotype has only a few counts. The chain couples TRBV11-2 to TRBJ2-6, with D unresolved. Germline CDR1 SGHAT, CDR2 FQNNGV. The V gene lost 7 bases and the J gene lost 2 bases, with 9 bases spanning the gap. The CDR3 spans 14 residues. CDR3 bases: TGTGCCAGCACCGCCCGGACTGGGGCCAACGTCCTGACTTTC. The encoded protein is CASTARTGANVLTF. Looking up the rest from reference TRBV11-2 and TRBJ2-6 gives the full variable domain: EAGVAQSPRYKIIEKRQSVAFWCNPISGHATLYWYQQILGQGPKLLIQFQNNGVVDDSQLPKDRFSAERLKGVDSTLKIQPAKLEDSAVYLCASTARTGANVLTFGAGSRLTVL.

The rearrangement uses TRBV7-2 and TRBJ2-2; TRBD1 agrees at 7 bases. The V segment lost 6 bases and the J segment 4 bases; nucleotides outside the gene matches: 8. The CDR3 consists of 15 residues. Germline values: CDR1 SGHTA, CDR2 FQGNSA. In DNA, the CDR3 is TGTGCCAGCAGGTTTTCGCAGGGGGTCACCGGGGAGCTGTTTTTT. The encoded protein is CASRFSQGVTGELFF.

This clonotype has only a few counts. V and J are TRBV7-2 and TRBJ2-1; 9 positions match TRBD1. This CDR3 spans 15 amino acids. The V segment lost 9 bases and the J segment 3 bases; nucleotides outside the gene matches: 9. Germline values: CDR1 SGHTA, CDR2 FQGNSA. CDR3 in DNA: TGTGCCAGTGAGCTTACGGGACAGGGCTACAATGAGCAGTTCTTC. Encoded protein: CASELTGQGYNEQFF.

This chain joins TRBV20-1 and TRBJ2-7; 7 nucleotides align to TRBD2. Germline V gene lookup returns CDR1 DFQATT and CDR2 SNEGSKA (reference sequence). The CDR3 totals 13 residues. Germline trimming cut 7 bases from V and 4 bases from J; bases unmatched to any gene: 10. DNA of the CDR3: TGCAGTGAGATGGGCGGGGGACCTTACGAGCAGTACGTC. This sequence encodes CSEMGGGPYEQYV.

This clonotype was seen ten or more times. The rearrangement links TRBV4-1 to TRBJ2-3; TRBD2 matches at 16 bases. The trim removed 0 bases at V and 5 bases at J, leaving 5 bases unmatched. The CDR3 is made up of 18 amino acids. The germline gives CDR1 MGHRA, CDR2 YSYEKL. The CDR3, as DNA: TGCGCCAGCAGCCAAGAAGGGACTAGCGGGGGGGCCGTAGATACGCAGTATTTT. Amino acid sequence: CASSQEGTSGGAVDTQYF.

The gene calls are TRBV5-1 and TRBJ2-5, with D hard to call. This CDR3 region has 13 residues. Germline lookup yields CDR1 SGHRS and CDR2 YFSETQ. Trimming took off 5 bases at V and 4 bases at J, with 12 bases between the two ends. The CDR3 coding sequence is TGCGCCAGCAGGGTAGGGTCCCCAGAGACCCAGTACTTC. The encoded protein is CASRVGSPETQYF. Combining the CDR3 with reference TRBV5-1 and TRBJ2-5 gives the whole variable domain KAGVTQTPRYLIKTRGQQVTLSCSPISGHRSVSWYQQTPGQGLQFLFEYFSETQRNKGNFPGRFSGRQFSNSRSEMNVSTLELGDSALYLCASRVGSPETQYFGPGTRLLVL.

The chain combines TRBV23-1 with TRBJ2-1, with D possibly TRBD2 on 6 matching bases. TRBV23-1 belongs to the ORF category, with a function that is uncertain. V dropped 0 bases and J dropped 7 bases, with 22 bases sitting between them. There are 18 residues in the CDR3. CDR3 in DNA: TGCGCCAGCAGTCAATCCACACACCGGCGGAGGGGCGGGAATGAGCAGTTCTTC. As protein: CASSQSTHRRRGGNEQFF.

This clonotype was detected many times. The chain combines TRBV5-1 with TRBJ1-6; D remains ambiguous. The CDR3 covers 14 residues. CDR1 and CDR2 (germline): SGHRS, YFSETQ. Trimming shortened V by 0 bases and J by 1 base, and 2 bases separated the two germline ends. The CDR3 reads CASSLVSYNSPLHF. CDR3 DNA sequence: TGCGCCAGCAGCTTGGTATCCTATAATTCACCCCTCCACTTT.